These 24 T cell receptor beta chains were sequenced from one sample in a study of OX40 agonist ivuxolimab in advanced cancers. Libraries were prepared by immunoSEQ multiplex PCR; TCRdb keeps only in-frame clonotypes and omits some of them. This table holds almost 80,000 clones, about four fifths found once. The specimen was CD4+ or CD8+ T cells sorted from blood, collected in a trial of the OX40 agonist ivuxolimab. The receptor set was obtained from an adult with an advanced solid tumor such as melanoma, head and neck, liver or kidney cancer.

The rearrangement links TRBV19 to TRBJ2-3; D uncertain. The V gene lost 3 bases and the J gene lost 0 bases, with 10 bases spanning the gap. This CDR3 has 15 amino acids. CDR1 and CDR2 (germline): LNHDA, SQIVND (reference sequence). Written as DNA, the CDR3 is TGTGCCAGTAGTATGAGGCCCTTGAGCACAGATACGCAGTATTTT. This encodes CASSMRPLSTDTQYF.

The chain employs TRBV4-2 and TRBJ1-4; TRBD1 matches at 7 bases. J was trimmed by 3 bases and V by 1 base; bases with no gene match: 5. The CDR3 loop spans 16 amino acids. Germline loops: CDR1 LGHNA, CDR2 YNFKEQ. As DNA, the CDR3 is TGTGCCAGCAGCCAAGGATTAAGGGGGCCTAATGAAAAACTGTTTTTT. This translates into CASSQGLRGPNEKLFF.

V gene TRBV28 combines with J gene TRBJ2-3; D is unresolved. Germline loops: CDR1 MDHEN, CDR2 SYDVKM. The CDR3 extends over 13 amino acids. The germline V and J ends were trimmed by 8 bases and 1 base, with 10 bases remaining between them. In nucleotides, the CDR3 is TGTGCCAGCTGGTTACCTGGCACAGATACGCAGTATTTT. It is translated as CASWLPGTDTQYF.

The gene calls are TRBV5-1 and TRBJ2-1, with TRBD2 matching 7 bases. With 0 bases clipped from V and 3 bases from J, the junction kept 6 bases outside the gene matches. The CDR3 length is 16 residues. Germline assignment: CDR1 SGHRS and CDR2 YFSETQ. For the CDR3, the DNA is TGCGCCAGCAGCTTGGCCGGCGGGAGAAGCTACAATGAGCAGTTCTTC. As protein: CASSLAGGRSYNEQFF.

The chain has TRBV19 and TRBJ1-2; D possibly corresponds to TRBD1 (6 bases). Looked up from germline, CDR1 is LNHDA and CDR2 is SQIVND (reference sequence). The CDR3 is made up of 14 amino acids. V was pared by 6 bases and J by 5 bases, with 16 bases between. Here the CDR3 DNA reads TGTGCCAGTAGCGGGAGGACAGCACAATATGGCTACACCTTC. Encoded protein: CASSGRTAQYGYTF. Complete variable domain (other parts from reference TRBV19 and TRBJ1-2): DGGITQSPKYLFRKEGQNVTLSCEQNLNHDAMYWYRQDPGQGLRLIYYSQIVNDFQKGDIAEGYSVSREKKESFPLTVTSAQKNPTAFYLCASSGRTAQYGYTFGSGTRLTVV.

DNA for the CDR3: TGTGCCAGCAGCTCTCTAGCGGGAGGGCCCGGAGATACGCAGTATTTT. This translates into CASSSLAGGPGDTQYF. J is TRBJ2-3 and V is TRBV7-9, with TRBD2 identical over 12 bases. The CDR3 is made up of 16 amino acids. V gave up 4 bases and J gave up 5 bases; unmatched junction bases: 7. The germline V gene has CDR1 SEHNR and CDR2 FQNEAQ (reference sequence). The whole variable domain, remainder taken from reference TRBV7-9 and TRBJ2-3, is DTGVSQNPRHKITKRGQNVTFRCDPISEHNRLYWYRQTLGQGPEFLTYFQNEAQLEKSRLLSDRFSAERPKGSFSTLEIQRTEQGDSAMYLCASSSLAGGPGDTQYFGPGTRLTVL.

The V call is TRBV11-2, the J call TRBJ2-1; D unclear. CDR1 and CDR2 (germline): SGHAT, FQNNGV. CDR3 length: 12 residues. V was shortened by 2 bases and J by 10 bases, with 9 bases between the two germline ends. The CDR3 region is CASSLSDREQFF. As DNA, the CDR3 is TGTGCCAGCAGCTTATCCGACCGCGAGCAGTTCTTC.

This clone was detected only a few times. This chain uses TRBV7-5 with TRBJ1-2. TRBV7-5 is an annotated pseudogene. This CDR3 is 12 amino acids long. Written as DNA, the CDR3 is TGTGTCAGAAGCTTTAGGACCTATGGCTACACCTTC. This translates into CVRSFRTYGYTF.

This sequence joins TRBV28 and TRBJ2-5; D call uncertain. Germline-derived CDR1 and CDR2 are MDHEN and SYDVKM. Trimming removed 6 bases from V and 5 bases from J, with 4 bases in between. CDR3 size: 10 residues. CDR3 loop: CASRRETQYF. The CDR3 nucleotides read TGTGCCAGCAGAAGGGAGACCCAGTACTTC.

The genes are TRBV27 and TRBJ1-3; D gene ambiguous. V dropped 5 bases and J dropped 2 bases, with 13 bases sitting between them. Germline assignment: CDR1 MNHEY and CDR2 SMNVEV (reference sequence). The CDR3 has 15 residues. The chain's CDR3 is CASSPRSRAGNTIYF. Here the CDR3 DNA reads TGTGCCAGCAGTCCCCGGTCGAGGGCTGGAAACACCATATATTTT.

The chain joins TRBV2 to TRBJ1-5; 8 nucleotides match TRBD1. Trimming took 10 bases from V and 7 from J; bases not matched to a gene: 9. Looked up from germline, CDR1 is SNHLY and CDR2 is FYNNEI. This CDR3 is 13 amino acids long. CDR3 loop: CATADRENQPQHF. CDR3 DNA sequence: TGTGCCACCGCGGACAGGGAGAACCAGCCCCAGCATTTT. Drawing the rest from reference TRBV2 and TRBJ1-5, the complete variable domain is EPEVTQTPSHQVTQMGQEVILRCVPISNHLYFYWYRQILGQKVEFLVSFYNNEISEKSEIFDDQFSVERPDGSNFTLKIRSTKLEDSAMYFCATADRENQPQHFGDGTRLSIL.

The chain has TRBV5-1 and TRBJ2-5; 7 nucleotides align to TRBD1. CDR3 length equals 14 residues. In germline, CDR1 is SGHRS, CDR2 YFSETQ. V shed 0 bases and J 5 bases; nucleotides not matched to a gene: 4. In DNA, the CDR3 is TGCGCCAGCAGCTTGGTGAGGGGGCGGGAGACCCAGTACTTC. Amino acids: CASSLVRGRETQYF.

This sequence joins TRBV7-3 and TRBJ2-3; 9 nucleotides agree with TRBD1. The CDR3 runs 16 residues. In germline, CDR1 is SGHTA, CDR2 FQGTGA. V lost 4 bases to trimming and J lost 0 bases; unmatched junction nucleotides: 5. The CDR3 sequence is CASSSTGGLSTDTQYF. In nucleotides, the CDR3 is TGTGCCAGCAGCTCCACAGGGGGCCTTAGCACAGATACGCAGTATTTT. Drawing the rest from reference TRBV7-3 and TRBJ2-3, the complete variable domain is GAGVSQTPSNKVTEKGKYVELRCDPISGHTALYWYRQSLGQGPEFLIYFQGTGAADDSGLPNDRFFAVRPEGSVSTLKIQRTERGDSAVYLCASSSTGGLSTDTQYFGPGTRLTVL.

To note about this clone: Mismatch with germline at one junction end may stem from a read error. The chain recombines TRBV4-3 with TRBJ2-3; 12 positions match TRBD2. Germline V gene sequence: CDR1 LGHNA, CDR2 YSLEER. The CDR3 sequence is 13 residues long. The DNA of the CDR3 is TGCGCCAGCAGCCAAGAGACTAGCGGGGGAGAGTCTTTT. The encoded protein is CASSQETSGGESF.

This chain links TRBV6-6 with TRBJ1-2; D unresolved. CDR3 size: 13 residues. CDR1 and CDR2 (germline): MNHNY, SVGAGI (reference sequence). V lost 2 bases to trimming and J lost 6 bases, with 10 bases between them. CDR3 residues: CASSYQGSDGYTF. As DNA, the CDR3 is TGTGCCAGCAGTTACCAAGGCTCGGATGGCTACACCTTC.

This chain joins TRBV6-5 and TRBJ1-1; D may be TRBD1 (5 bases). This CDR3 comprises 13 residues. Germline CDR1 reads MNHEY; CDR2 reads SVGAGI. The ends were cut back, 4 bases at V and 5 bases at J, with 11 bases in the middle. The CDR3 sequence is CASSSPKGTEAFF. The CDR3 coding sequence is TGTGCCAGCAGTTCCCCAAAGGGGACTGAAGCTTTCTTT.

The chain is built from TRBV7-2 and TRBJ2-7, with 12 bases aligning to TRBD2. CDR3 length: 17 amino acids. CDR1 and CDR2 from the germline V gene are SGHTA and FQGNSA. Germline trimming cut 2 bases from V and 0 bases from J; bases unmatched to any gene: 5. This CDR3 reads CASSLRLAGATSYEQYF. In DNA, the CDR3 is TGTGCCAGCAGCTTAAGACTAGCGGGAGCCACCTCCTACGAGCAGTACTTC. The full variable domain, completed using reference TRBV7-2 and TRBJ2-7, is GAGVSQSPSNKVTEKGKDVELRCDPISGHTALYWYRQSLGQGLEFLIYFQGNSAPDKSGLPSDRFSAERTGGSVSTLTIQRTQQEDSAVYLCASSLRLAGATSYEQYFGPGTRLTVT.

The chain is built from TRBV27 and TRBJ2-5, with unresolved D. The CDR3 sequence is 11 residues long. The germline V gene encodes CDR1 MNHEY and CDR2 SMNVEV (reference sequence). V was trimmed by 4 bases and J by 1 base, leaving 1 base between them. CDR3 in amino acids: CASSSQETQYF. DNA for the CDR3: TGTGCCAGCAGTTCCCAAGAGACCCAGTACTTC.

The chain joins TRBV30 to TRBJ1-2; 7 bases fit TRBD1. The CDR3 spans 13 residues. CDR1 GTSNPN and CDR2 SVGIG come from the germline V gene (reference sequence). V was pared by 2 bases and J by 3 bases, with 3 bases of the junction left unmatched. The chain's CDR3 is CAWSTDRDYGYTF. CDR3 coding DNA: TGTGCCTGGAGTACCGACAGGGACTATGGCTACACCTTC.

The chain carries TRBV2 and TRBJ2-2; a weak D match, TRBD1 (5 bases). Germline CDR1 and CDR2: SNHLY and FYNNEI. The CDR3 has 15 amino acids. Deletions cut 7 bases from V and 1 base from J, with 13 bases between. CDR3 nucleotides: TGTGCCAGCAACGAAAATGGACAGAACACCGGGGAGCTGTTTTTT. This sequence encodes CASNENGQNTGELFF.

V gene TRBV6-5 combines with J gene TRBJ1-5; TRBD1 might be the D (6 bases). Per the germline V gene, CDR1 is MNHEY and CDR2 is SVGAGI. This CDR3 spans 13 amino acids. With 6 bases removed from V and 4 bases from J, the gap between germline ends came to 10 bases. As DNA, the CDR3 is TGTGCCAGCAGGGACAGTCTAAATCAGCCCCAGCATTTT. Protein sequence: CASRDSLNQPQHF.

V is TRBV5-4 and J is TRBJ1-1; D unclear. The CDR3 length is 14 residues. Germline loops: CDR1 SGHNT, CDR2 YYREEE (reference sequence). V lost 1 base and J lost 7, with 14 bases in between. This CDR3 is CASSLHGVGIEAFF. DNA for the CDR3: TGTGCCAGCAGCTTGCACGGAGTAGGTATTGAAGCTTTCTTT.

This chain uses TRBV19 with TRBJ1-5; tentatively, D is TRBD1 (5 bases). Germline V lookup: CDR1 LNHDA, CDR2 SQIVND (reference sequence). This CDR3 has 15 residues. With 4 bases removed from V and 3 bases from J, the gap between germline ends came to 13 bases. CDR3 protein: CASSTTGPLNQPQHF. The CDR3 bases are TGTGCCAGTAGTACAACGGGACCCCTCAATCAGCCCCAGCATTTT.

The rearrangement joins TRBV18 to TRBJ2-5; no firm D call. This CDR3 comprises 14 residues. Per the germline V gene, CDR1 is KGHSH and CDR2 is LQKENI. Trimming left V 2 bases short and J 5 bases short, with 12 bases between. CDR3 nucleotide sequence: TGTGCCAGCTCACCAAATATCCCTCGGGAGACCCAGTACTTC. This translates into CASSPNIPRETQYF.